This note documents a single T cell receptor (beta chain) sequence. In this sample, this clonotype turned up a few times. No cognate antigen has been identified for it. It has no much larger one-base neighbor in the sample; base qualities were not kept. The data belong to a study of T cells after yellow fever vaccination (dated 2019 in TCRdb). For the study in its entirety: Libraries from fractions with low cell numbers were prepared with the SMART-Seq v4 Ultra Low Input RNA kit. Bulk TCR alpha and beta repertoires were sequenced longitudinally to track T-cell clones before and after primary and booster YFV17D yellow fever vaccination. Two healthy male donors made up the cohort, one aged 18 to 30 years and the other aged 30 to 40 years. Blood was drawn at multiple timepoints before and after primary and secondary immunization, with bulk PBMC replicates and cell subsets isolated.

The V end loses 6 bases and the J end loses 4 bases, and a stretch of 18 bases separates them. From the cysteine up to the phenylalanine, the CDR3 has a length of 14 residues. Only the CDR3 DNA is retained, 42 bases long and in frame from the first base. CDR1 DFQATT and CDR2 SNEGSKA were looked up in the germline V gene (reference sequence). TCR cDNA was made using 5'RACE template switching, a step that added a universal primer site and unique molecular identifiers. Priming of cDNA synthesis was performed from both the TCR alpha and TCR beta constant segments. Two PCR steps were used to amplify libraries, with sample barcodes and sequencing adapters being added in the second step. Sequencing of libraries was done on Illumina HiSeq 2500 (2x100 bp) or NovaSeq (2x150 bp). The original pipeline was this. Demultiplexing of reads and collapsing into UMI consensus sequences were performed with MIGEC, and V(D)J alignment was carried out with MiXCR. Using edgeR on replicate PBMC samples, clonotypes were called vaccine-responding if FDR was below 0.01 and the log2 fold change was above 5 up to day 15. Each bulk clonotype received a CD4 or CD8 identity based on whether the sequenced CD4 or CD8 repertoire contained that clonotype at higher abundance. TCRdb passed the public sequencing reads through fastp at Q25 and MiXCR, retaining productive beta sequences. Rows with one shared CDR3 protein collapse into an entry with the most common genes and DNA. These V and J calls are TCRdb output, not the study's own analysis. Here the sample has around 500,000 distinct CDR3 sequences; 21% occur a single time. The leading ten clones occupy approximately 15% of the sample.

Broader findings and caveats from the paper: After the booster, most of the clones that had expanded following primary vaccination were detected again (approximately 96% of CD4 and around 88% of CD8), which suggests that memory was broadly maintained. Computational filtering was required because FACS-sorted repertoires could contain abundant contaminating clonotypes from the bulk population. Compared with the primary T-cell response, the secondary T-cell response was faster but weaker, reaching its peak on day 5 rather than on day 15. A small fraction of clonotypes showed up in both the CD4 and CD8 compartments, probably as a result of convergent recombination. The study included only two donors, which limits how far the findings can be generalized.

Interpreted using the paper, the treatment or condition label stands for: live attenuated yellow fever vaccine strain. At every blood-draw timepoint, two biological replicates of bulk PBMCs were collected. A standard Ficoll-Paque protocol was used to isolate PBMCs from peripheral blood. RNA was extracted with TriZol from bulk PBMCs, CD4 and CD8 fractions, and dextramer-positive and dextramer-negative fractions. The V gene is TRBV20-1 and the J gene is TRBJ2-5; TRBD1 is a possible D gene, resting on 6 matching bases. This clonotype was obtained from a young man who received the YFV17D yellow fever vaccine. This specimen consisted of PBMCs, obtained 21 days after the first yellow fever vaccination. The DNA reads TGCAGTGCAACAGCTACAGGGTCGGGAGAGACCCAGTACTTC. Translated, this gives CSATATGSGETQYF.